Listed below are T cell receptor beta chains from one sample, sequenced in a study of blood T cell repertoires in COVID-19. Assay used: immunoSEQ multiplex PCR; TCRdb lists only in-frame clones, some missing. The data show around 98,000 clones, with roughly 84% seen just once and about 18% held by the top ten. The material sequenced was peripheral blood. The receptors come from an older woman with acute or convalescent COVID-19. Each CDR3 is given with its conserved first and last residue. The order of the fields is CDR3 DNA, CDR3 protein, V gene, D gene, J gene, clone size. D genes are given only for firm matches. Size tells how often a clone was seen (once, few, many) or the class of an expanded clone, and some rows leave it out.

DNA: TGTGCCATCAGTAGAGACAGGGACGAATCACCCCTCCACTTT
CDR3: CAISRDRDESPLHF
V: TRBV10-3
D: TRBD1
J: TRBJ1-6
size: .

DNA: TGTGCCAGTAGTTACAGACAGGGAGGAAGCAATCAGCCCCAGCATTTT
CDR3: CASSYRQGGSNQPQHF
V: TRBV19
D: TRBD1
J: TRBJ1-5
size: .

DNA: TGTGCCACCAGTGATTTGCGAGGCTCTGGCTACACCTTC
CDR3: CATSDLRGSGYTF
V: TRBV24-1
D: .
J: TRBJ1-2
size: .

DNA: TGTGCCAGCAGTTTAATAGGGGGCACTGAAGCTTTCTTT
CDR3: CASSLIGGTEAFF
V: TRBV12-3/TRBV12-4
D: .
J: TRBJ1-1
size: .

DNA: TGCGCCAGCAGTAACCGACAGGGCTGGGGCTACACCTTC
CDR3: CASSNRQGWGYTF
V: TRBV5-1
D: TRBD1
J: TRBJ1-2
size: .

DNA: TGTGCCAGCAGTGATCCGAGGAGGTCGGGGGAGCTGTTTTTT
CDR3: CASSDPRRSGELFF
V: TRBV25-1
D: .
J: TRBJ2-2
size: .

DNA: TGCGCCAGCAGCTTAACAGGGGGCTTGAACACTGAAGCTTTCTTT
CDR3: CASSLTGGLNTEAFF
V: TRBV5-1
D: TRBD1
J: TRBJ1-1
size: .

DNA: TGTGCCAGCAGCTTAGGATTGGTGGCTAGCCCCTACCAAGAGACCCAGTACTTC
CDR3: CASSLGLVASPYQETQYF
V: TRBV7-3
D: .
J: TRBJ2-5
size: .

DNA: TGCGCCAGCAGGCTGACAGGGGGCCCGTATAGCAATCAGCCCCAGCATTTT
CDR3: CASRLTGGPYSNQPQHF
V: TRBV5-1
D: TRBD1
J: TRBJ1-5
size: .

DNA: TGTGCCAGCAGCCAAGCCTTCTACGAGCAGTACTTC
CDR3: CASSQAFYEQYF
V: TRBV3-1/TRBV3-2
D: .
J: TRBJ2-7
size: .

DNA: TGCGCCAGCAGCCGGGGGGGGCCTCCCTACAATGAGCAGTTCTTC
CDR3: CASSRGGPPYNEQFF
V: TRBV4-3
D: .
J: TRBJ2-1
size: .

DNA: TGCGCCAGCAGCCCCGACAGACCCAACACTGAAGCTTTCTTT
CDR3: CASSPDRPNTEAFF
V: TRBV4-1
D: .
J: TRBJ1-1
size: .

DNA: TGCGCCAGCAGCCAAGTGGGAGTCACACACTATGGCTACACCTTC
CDR3: CASSQVGVTHYGYTF
V: TRBV4-1
D: .
J: TRBJ1-2
size: .

DNA: TGTGCCAGCAGCTTGCTAGGGACAAACTATGGCTACACCTTC
CDR3: CASSLLGTNYGYTF
V: TRBV7-9
D: .
J: TRBJ1-2
size: .

DNA: TGCAGCGTTGAGAGATCAGGGGGAAGTTGGGACGAGCAGTACTTC
CDR3: CSVERSGGSWDEQYF
V: TRBV29-1
D: TRBD1
J: TRBJ2-7
size: .

DNA: TGTGCCTGGAGTGGACAGGGGAGTCAGCCCCAGCATTTT
CDR3: CAWSGQGSQPQHF
V: TRBV30
D: TRBD1
J: TRBJ1-5
size: few

DNA: TGTGCCAGCAGCCCTTACACCGGGGAGCTGTTTTTT
CDR3: CASSPYTGELFF
V: TRBV7-2
D: .
J: TRBJ2-2
size: .

DNA: TGTGCTAGTGGTTTGCCCGCCGGGAGAGATACGCAGTATTTT
CDR3: CASGLPAGRDTQYF
V: TRBV12-5
D: .
J: TRBJ2-3
size: few

DNA: TGTGCCAGCAGCACCAACAGCTCCTACAATGAGCAGTTCTTC
CDR3: CASSTNSSYNEQFF
V: TRBV9
D: .
J: TRBJ2-1
size: .

DNA: TGCGCCAGCAGCCAAGTTAGACAGGGACCCACTGAAGCTTTCTTT
CDR3: CASSQVRQGPTEAFF
V: TRBV4-3
D: TRBD1
J: TRBJ1-1
size: .

DNA: TGTGCCAGCAGCGACAGAGGGGGCTATGGCTACACCTTC
CDR3: CASSDRGGYGYTF
V: TRBV9
D: .
J: TRBJ1-2
size: .

DNA: TGTGCCAGCTCACCCCTCCCTGGACAGGGAGATGAAAAACTGTTTTTT
CDR3: CASSPLPGQGDEKLFF
V: TRBV18
D: TRBD1
J: TRBJ1-4
size: .